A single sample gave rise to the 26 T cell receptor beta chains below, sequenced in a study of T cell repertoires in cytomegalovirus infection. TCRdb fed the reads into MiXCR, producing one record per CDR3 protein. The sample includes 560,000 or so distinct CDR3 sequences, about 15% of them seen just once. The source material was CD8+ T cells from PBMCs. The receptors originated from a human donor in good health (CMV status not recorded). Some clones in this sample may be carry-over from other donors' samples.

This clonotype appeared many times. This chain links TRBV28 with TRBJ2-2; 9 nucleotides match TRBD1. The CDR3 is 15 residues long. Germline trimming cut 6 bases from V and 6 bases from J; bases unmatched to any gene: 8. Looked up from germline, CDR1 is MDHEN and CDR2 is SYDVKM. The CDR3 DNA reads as TGTGCCAGCAGGGGGGACAGGGCGAGGTCCGGGGAGCTGTTTTTT. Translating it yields CASRGDRARSGELFF.

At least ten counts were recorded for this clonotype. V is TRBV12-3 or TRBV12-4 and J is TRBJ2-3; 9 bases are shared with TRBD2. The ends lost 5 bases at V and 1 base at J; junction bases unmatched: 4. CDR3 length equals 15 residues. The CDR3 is CASSRLAARTDTQYF. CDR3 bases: TGTGCCAGCAGTCGACTAGCGGCGCGCACAGATACGCAGTATTTT.

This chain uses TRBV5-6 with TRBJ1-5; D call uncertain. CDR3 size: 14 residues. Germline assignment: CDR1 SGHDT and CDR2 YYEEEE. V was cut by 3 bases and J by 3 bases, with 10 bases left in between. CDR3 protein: CASSSTDFNQPQHF. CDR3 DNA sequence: TGTGCCAGCAGCTCAACAGATTTCAATCAGCCCCAGCATTTT.

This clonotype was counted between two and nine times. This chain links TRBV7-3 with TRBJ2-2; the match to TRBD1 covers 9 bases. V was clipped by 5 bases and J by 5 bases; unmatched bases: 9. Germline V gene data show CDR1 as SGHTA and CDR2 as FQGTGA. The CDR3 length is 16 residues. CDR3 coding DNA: TGTGCCAGCAGCCCACGGGACAGGGAATTAACCGGGGAGCTGTTTTTT. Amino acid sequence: CASSPRDRELTGELFF.

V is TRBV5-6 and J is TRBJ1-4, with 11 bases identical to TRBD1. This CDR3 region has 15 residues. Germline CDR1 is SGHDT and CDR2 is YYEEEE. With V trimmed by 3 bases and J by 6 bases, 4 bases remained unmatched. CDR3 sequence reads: CASSSSDRGHEKLFF. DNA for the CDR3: TGTGCCAGCAGCTCCTCGGACAGGGGGCATGAAAAACTGTTTTTT.

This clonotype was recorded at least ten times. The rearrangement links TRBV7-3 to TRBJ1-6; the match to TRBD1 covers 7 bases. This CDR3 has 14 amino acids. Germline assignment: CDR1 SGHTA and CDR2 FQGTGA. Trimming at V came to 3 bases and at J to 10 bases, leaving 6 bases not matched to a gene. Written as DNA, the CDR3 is TGTGCCAGCAGCTTGAACAGGGGTAAATCACCCCTCCACTTT. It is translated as CASSLNRGKSPLHF.

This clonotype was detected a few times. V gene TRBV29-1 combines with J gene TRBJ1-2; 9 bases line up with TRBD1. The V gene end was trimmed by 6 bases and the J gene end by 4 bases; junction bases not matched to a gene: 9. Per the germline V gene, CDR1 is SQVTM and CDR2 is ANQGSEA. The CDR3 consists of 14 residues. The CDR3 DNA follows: TGCAGCGTCCGAGGACAGGGACAGGGCTATGGCTACACCTTC. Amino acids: CSVRGQGQGYGYTF. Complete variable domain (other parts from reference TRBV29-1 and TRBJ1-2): SAVISQKPSRDICQRGTSLTIQCQVDSQVTMMFWYRQQPGQSLTLIATANQGSEATYESGFVIDKFPISRPNLTFSTLTVSNMSPEDSSIYLCSVRGQGQGYGYTFGSGTRLTVV.

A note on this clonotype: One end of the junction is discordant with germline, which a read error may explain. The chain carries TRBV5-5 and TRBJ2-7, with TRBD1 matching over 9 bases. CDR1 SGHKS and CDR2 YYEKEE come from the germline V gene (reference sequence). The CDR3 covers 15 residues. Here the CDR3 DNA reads TGTGCCAGCGGCTTCTTTGTGGGACAGGGAGGCGAGCAGTACTTC. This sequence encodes CASGFFVGQGGEQYF.

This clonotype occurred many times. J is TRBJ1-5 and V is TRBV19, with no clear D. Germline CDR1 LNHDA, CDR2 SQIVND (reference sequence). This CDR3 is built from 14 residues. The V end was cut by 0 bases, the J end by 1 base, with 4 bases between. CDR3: CASSIEESNQPQHF. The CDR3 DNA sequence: TGTGCCAGTAGTATAGAGGAGAGCAATCAGCCCCAGCATTTT.

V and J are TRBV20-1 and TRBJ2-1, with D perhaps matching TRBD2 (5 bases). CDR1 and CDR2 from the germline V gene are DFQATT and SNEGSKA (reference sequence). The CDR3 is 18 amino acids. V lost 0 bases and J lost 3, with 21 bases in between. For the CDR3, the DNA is TGCAGTGCTAGAGATCATGGTAGTGCCCGGGGATACTACAATGAGCAGTTCTTC. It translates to CSARDHGSARGYYNEQFF.

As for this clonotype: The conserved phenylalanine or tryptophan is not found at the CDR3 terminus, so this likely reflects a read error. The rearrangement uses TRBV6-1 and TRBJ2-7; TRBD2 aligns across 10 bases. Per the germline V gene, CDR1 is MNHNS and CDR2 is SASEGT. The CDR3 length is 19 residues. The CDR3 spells CTSTTAPGLAVESPYEQYL. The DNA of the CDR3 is TGTACCAGCACCACGGCCCCCGGACTAGCGGTAGAATCCCCCTACGAGCAGTACTTA.

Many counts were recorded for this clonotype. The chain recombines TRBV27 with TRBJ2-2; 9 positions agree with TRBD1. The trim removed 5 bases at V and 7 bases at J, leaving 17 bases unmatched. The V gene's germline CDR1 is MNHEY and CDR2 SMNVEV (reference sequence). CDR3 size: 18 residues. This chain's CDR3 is CASSPPAGTGTHDGELFF. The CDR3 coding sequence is TGTGCCAGCAGTCCTCCAGCGGGGACAGGGACCCACGACGGGGAGCTGTTTTTT.

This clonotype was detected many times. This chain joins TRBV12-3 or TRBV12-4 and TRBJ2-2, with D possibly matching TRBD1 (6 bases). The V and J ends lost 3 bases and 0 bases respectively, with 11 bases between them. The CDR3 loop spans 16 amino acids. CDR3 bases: TGTGCCAGCAGTTTGGGGACAATTTCGAACACCGGGGAGCTGTTTTTT. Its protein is CASSLGTISNTGELFF.

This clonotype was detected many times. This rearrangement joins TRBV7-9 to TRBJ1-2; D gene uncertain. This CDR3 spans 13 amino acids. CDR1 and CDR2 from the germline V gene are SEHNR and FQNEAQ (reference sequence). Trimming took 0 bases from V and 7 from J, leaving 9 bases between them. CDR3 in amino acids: CASSLADGLGYTF. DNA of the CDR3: TGTGCCAGCAGCTTAGCGGACGGCCTTGGCTACACCTTC.

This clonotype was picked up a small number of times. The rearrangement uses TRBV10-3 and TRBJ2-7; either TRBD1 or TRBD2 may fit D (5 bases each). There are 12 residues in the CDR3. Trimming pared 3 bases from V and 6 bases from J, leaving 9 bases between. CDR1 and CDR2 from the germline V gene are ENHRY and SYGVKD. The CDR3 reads CAISERGVEQYF. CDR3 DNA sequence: TGTGCCATCAGTGAACGGGGCGTCGAGCAGTACTTC.

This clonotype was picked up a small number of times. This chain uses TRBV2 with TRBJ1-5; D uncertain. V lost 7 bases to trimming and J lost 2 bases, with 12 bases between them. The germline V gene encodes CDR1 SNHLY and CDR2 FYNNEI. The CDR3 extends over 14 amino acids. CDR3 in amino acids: CASIREGGNQPQHF. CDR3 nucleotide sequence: TGTGCCAGCATTCGAGAGGGAGGCAATCAGCCCCAGCATTTT.

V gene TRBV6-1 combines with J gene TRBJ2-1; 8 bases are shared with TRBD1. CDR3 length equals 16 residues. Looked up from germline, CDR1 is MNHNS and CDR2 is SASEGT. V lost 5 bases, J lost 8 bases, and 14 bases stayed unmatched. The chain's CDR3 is CASSYSGQGLWDEQFF. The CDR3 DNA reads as TGTGCCAGCAGTTATTCCGGACAGGGCTTGTGGGATGAGCAGTTCTTC.

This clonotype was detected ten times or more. CDR3 sequence (DNA): TGTGCCAGCAGCAGGAATGGGGCAGATTATAGCAATCAGCCCCAGCATTTT. It codes for CASSRNGADYSNQPQHF. The chain joins TRBV7-8 to TRBJ1-5, with D perhaps matching TRBD1 (5 bases). V gave up 5 bases and J gave up 0 bases, with 17 bases separating them. CDR3 length: 17 residues. CDR1 and CDR2 from the germline V gene are SGHVS and FQNEAQ. Supplemented by reference TRBV7-8 and TRBJ1-5, the full variable domain reads GAGVSQSPRYKVAKRGQDVALRCDPISGHVSLFWYQQALGQGPEFLTYFQNEAQLDKSGLPSDRFFAERPEGSVSTLKIQRTQQEDSAVYLCASSRNGADYSNQPQHFGDGTRLSIL.

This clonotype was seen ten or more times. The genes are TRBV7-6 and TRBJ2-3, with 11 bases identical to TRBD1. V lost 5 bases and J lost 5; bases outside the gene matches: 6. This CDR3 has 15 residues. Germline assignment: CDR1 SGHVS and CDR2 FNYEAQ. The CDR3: CASSTGTGGIDTQYF. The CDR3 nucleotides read TGTGCCAGCAGCACCGGGACAGGGGGTATAGATACGCAGTATTTT.

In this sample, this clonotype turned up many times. The CDR3 DNA sequence: TGTGCCAGCAGTTCAACAGGGGGTAATTACGAGCAGTACTTC. This codes for CASSSTGGNYEQYF. The V and J genes are TRBV12-3 or TRBV12-4 and TRBJ2-7; 8 bases line up with TRBD1. The CDR3 has 14 residues. V lost 4 bases to trimming and J lost 4 bases; unmatched junction nucleotides: 6.

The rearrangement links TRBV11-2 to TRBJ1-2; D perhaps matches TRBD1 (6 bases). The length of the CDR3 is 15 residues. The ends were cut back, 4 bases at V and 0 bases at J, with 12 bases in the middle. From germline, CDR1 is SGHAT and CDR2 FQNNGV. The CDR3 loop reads CASSSGGPANYGYTF. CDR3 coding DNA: TGTGCCAGCAGCTCGGGGGGCCCAGCTAACTATGGCTACACCTTC.

The CDR3 DNA reads TGTGCCAGCAGTGAAATAGGGTCCGGGGAGCTGTTTTTT. It encodes CASSEIGSGELFF. This chain links TRBV2 with TRBJ2-2; D ambiguous. The germline gives CDR1 SNHLY, CDR2 FYNNEI. With 2 bases removed from V and 6 bases from J, the gap between germline ends came to 7 bases. CDR3 length: 13 amino acids.

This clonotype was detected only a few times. CDR3 loop: CSVEDRDRYPEAFF. DNA for the CDR3: TGCAGCGTTGAAGATCGGGACAGGTACCCTGAAGCTTTCTTT. The chain combines TRBV29-1 with TRBJ1-1, with 8 bases aligning to TRBD1. Germline V gives CDR1 SQVTM, CDR2 ANQGSEA. The CDR3 length is 14 residues. V lost 0 bases to trimming and J lost 6 bases; unmatched junction nucleotides: 6.

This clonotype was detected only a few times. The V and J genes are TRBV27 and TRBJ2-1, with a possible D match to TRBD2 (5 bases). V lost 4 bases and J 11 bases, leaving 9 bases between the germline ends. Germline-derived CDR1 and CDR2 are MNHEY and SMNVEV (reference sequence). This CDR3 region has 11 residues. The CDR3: CASSSGSQQFF. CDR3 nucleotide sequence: TGTGCCAGCAGTTCGGGATCCCAGCAGTTCTTC.

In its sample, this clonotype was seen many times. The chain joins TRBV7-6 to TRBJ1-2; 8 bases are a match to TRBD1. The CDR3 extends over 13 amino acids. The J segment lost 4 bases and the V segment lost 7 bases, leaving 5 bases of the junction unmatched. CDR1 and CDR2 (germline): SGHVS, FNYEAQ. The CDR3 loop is CASTEGQGYGYTF. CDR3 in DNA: TGTGCCAGCACCGAAGGACAGGGCTATGGCTACACCTTC.

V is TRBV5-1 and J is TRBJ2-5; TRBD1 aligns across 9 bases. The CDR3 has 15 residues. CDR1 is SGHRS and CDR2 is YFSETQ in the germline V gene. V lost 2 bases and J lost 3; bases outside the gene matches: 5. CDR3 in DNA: TGCGCCAGCAGCTTCGCCGGGACAGGGAAAGAGACCCAGTACTTC. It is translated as CASSFAGTGKETQYF.